This is a list of T cell receptor beta chains from one sample in a study of shared clonotypes between healthy human individuals. Profiling relied on immunoSEQ multiplex PCR, and the TCRdb table lists in-frame clones only, not all of them. The profile shows millions of clones, just under 95% of them singletons. Input material: naive CD8+ T cells sorted from blood. Source of these receptors: a young man in good health. The CDR3 runs from the conserved cysteine through the conserved F or W. Each record gives: J gene, clone size, CDR3 length, D gene, V gene, CDR3 DNA, CDR3 protein. The D gene is left open where the match is weak. Some rows mark clone size as missing; the rest say once, few, many or name a class of expanded clone.

J gene: TRBJ1-1; clone size: NA; CDR3 length: 14; D gene: NA; V gene: TRBV5-6; CDR3 DNA: TGTGCCAGCAGCTCCCCAGAAAGCAACACTGAAGCTTTCTTT; CDR3 protein: CASSSPESNTEAFF
J gene: TRBJ2-2; clone size: NA; CDR3 length: 13; D gene: NA; V gene: TRBV29-1; CDR3 DNA: TGCACCGGACAGGAGGGGAACACCGGGGAGCTGTTTTTT; CDR3 protein: CTGQEGNTGELFF
J gene: TRBJ2-2; clone size: NA; CDR3 length: 14; D gene: NA; V gene: TRBV28; CDR3 DNA: TGTGCCAGCAGTTTGACGGGGTACACCGGGGAGCTGTTTTTT; CDR3 protein: CASSLTGYTGELFF
J gene: TRBJ2-7; clone size: NA; CDR3 length: 17; D gene: TRBD2; V gene: TRBV30; CDR3 DNA: TGTGCCTGGAAACAAGCGGGAGGGCCAATCTTTGTCTACGAGCAGTACTTC; CDR3 protein: CAWKQAGGPIFVYEQYF
J gene: TRBJ1-2; clone size: NA; CDR3 length: 12; D gene: TRBD1; V gene: TRBV19; CDR3 DNA: TGTGCCAGTAGGACAGGGTTGGATGGCTACACCTTC; CDR3 protein: CASRTGLDGYTF
J gene: TRBJ2-7; clone size: NA; CDR3 length: 15; D gene: NA; V gene: TRBV5-4; CDR3 DNA: TGTGCCAGCAGCCCCTCGCTGGAGGATGTATACGAGCAGTACTTC; CDR3 protein: CASSPSLEDVYEQYF
J gene: TRBJ1-5; clone size: NA; CDR3 length: 14; D gene: TRBD1; V gene: TRBV9; CDR3 DNA: TGTGCCAGCAGCGTAGGACAGGGCCCCCAGCCCCAGCATTTT; CDR3 protein: CASSVGQGPQPQHF
J gene: TRBJ2-7; clone size: NA; CDR3 length: 14; D gene: TRBD2; V gene: TRBV6-4; CDR3 DNA: TGTGCCAGCAGTGAAGCGGGTAGCGGGTACGAGCAGTACTTC; CDR3 protein: CASSEAGSGYEQYF
J gene: TRBJ2-5; clone size: NA; CDR3 length: 14; D gene: NA; V gene: TRBV7-9; CDR3 DNA: TGTGCCAGCAGCTTAGTTACAGGTTTAGAGACCCAGTACTTC; CDR3 protein: CASSLVTGLETQYF
J gene: TRBJ1-5; clone size: once; CDR3 length: 15; D gene: TRBD1; V gene: TRBV15; CDR3 DNA: TGTGCCACCAGCAGGGACAGGGTAAGCAATCAGCCCCAGCATTTT; CDR3 protein: CATSRDRVSNQPQHF
J gene: TRBJ1-2; clone size: NA; CDR3 length: 14; D gene: NA; V gene: TRBV7-6; CDR3 DNA: TGTGCCAGCAGCTTAGCAGGGACTAACTATGGCTACACCTTC; CDR3 protein: CASSLAGTNYGYTF
J gene: TRBJ1-6; clone size: NA; CDR3 length: 17; D gene: NA; V gene: TRBV28; CDR3 DNA: TGTGCCAGCAGTGACCCCCCTGGATGGGAGGGCGAATCACCCCTCCACTTT; CDR3 protein: CASSDPPGWEGESPLHF
J gene: TRBJ2-1; clone size: NA; CDR3 length: 14; D gene: TRBD2; V gene: TRBV11-2; CDR3 DNA: TGTGCCAGCAGCTTACCTAGCGGCTACAATGAGCAGTTCTTC; CDR3 protein: CASSLPSGYNEQFF
J gene: TRBJ2-2; clone size: NA; CDR3 length: 17; D gene: TRBD1; V gene: TRBV5-6; CDR3 DNA: TGTGCCAGCAGCGATATGACAGGGAATGGGAACACCGGGGAGCTGTTTTTT; CDR3 protein: CASSDMTGNGNTGELFF
J gene: TRBJ1-1; clone size: NA; CDR3 length: 13; D gene: NA; V gene: TRBV4-1; CDR3 DNA: TGCGCCAGCAGCCAGGTGGGAACCGGTGAAGCTTTCTTT; CDR3 protein: CASSQVGTGEAFF
J gene: TRBJ1-6; clone size: NA; CDR3 length: 15; D gene: NA; V gene: TRBV11-2; CDR3 DNA: TGTGCCAGCAGCAGGTTCAGAAGATATAATTCACCCCTCCACTTT; CDR3 protein: CASSRFRRYNSPLHF
J gene: TRBJ1-5; clone size: NA; CDR3 length: 16; D gene: NA; V gene: TRBV27; CDR3 DNA: TGTGCCAGCAGTTACTTAAACACCTTACATCTGGAGCCCCAGCATTTT; CDR3 protein: CASSYLNTLHLEPQHF
J gene: TRBJ1-6; clone size: NA; CDR3 length: 15; D gene: NA; V gene: TRBV6-4; CDR3 DNA: TGTGCCAGCAGTGAAACGGGAGTTGGCAATTCACCCCTCCACTTT; CDR3 protein: CASSETGVGNSPLHF
J gene: TRBJ1-2; clone size: NA; CDR3 length: 11; D gene: NA; V gene: TRBV30; CDR3 DNA: TGTGCCTGGACCGTGGGTTTTGGCTACACCTTC; CDR3 protein: CAWTVGFGYTF
J gene: TRBJ2-1; clone size: NA; CDR3 length: 15; D gene: NA; V gene: TRBV13; CDR3 DNA: TGTGCCAGCAGCACCGAAGGGAGGACCTACAATGAGCAGTTCTTC; CDR3 protein: CASSTEGRTYNEQFF
J gene: TRBJ2-7; clone size: NA; CDR3 length: 13; D gene: NA; V gene: TRBV6-5; CDR3 DNA: TGTGCCAGCAGTTACGAGGGCTTCTACGAGCAGTACTTC; CDR3 protein: CASSYEGFYEQYF
J gene: TRBJ2-1; clone size: NA; CDR3 length: 15; D gene: TRBD2; V gene: TRBV10-2; CDR3 DNA: TGCGCCAGCAGTGATGTGAGCGGGAGCTACAATGAGCAGTTCTTC; CDR3 protein: CASSDVSGSYNEQFF
J gene: TRBJ2-7; clone size: NA; CDR3 length: 15; D gene: NA; V gene: TRBV10-3; CDR3 DNA: TGTGCCATCAGTGACGCAGGGGTCAAATCCTACGAGCAGTACTTC; CDR3 protein: CAISDAGVKSYEQYF
J gene: TRBJ1-6; clone size: NA; CDR3 length: 15; D gene: NA; V gene: TRBV15; CDR3 DNA: TGTGCCACCAGCACACAAGGAACCTATAATTCACCCCTCCACTTT; CDR3 protein: CATSTQGTYNSPLHF
J gene: TRBJ1-2; clone size: NA; CDR3 length: 13; D gene: NA; V gene: TRBV30; CDR3 DNA: TGTGCCTGGAGTTCGGGCAGCTACGATGGCTACACCTTC; CDR3 protein: CAWSSGSYDGYTF
J gene: TRBJ1-2; clone size: once; CDR3 length: 17; D gene: NA; V gene: TRBV15; CDR3 DNA: TGTGCCACCAGCAGCAACAGGGCTGGCCTTGTCGACTATGGCTACACCTTC; CDR3 protein: CATSSNRAGLVDYGYTF
J gene: TRBJ2-7; clone size: NA; CDR3 length: 14; D gene: NA; V gene: TRBV5-6; CDR3 DNA: TGTGCCAGCAGCTTGGCCGTCGGCGCCTACGAGCAGTACTTC; CDR3 protein: CASSLAVGAYEQYF
J gene: TRBJ2-3; clone size: NA; CDR3 length: 13; D gene: TRBD2; V gene: TRBV4-1; CDR3 DNA: TGCGCCAGCAGCCAGGGAATAGCGGGGGGGTCGACATTT; CDR3 protein: CASSQGIAGGSTF
J gene: TRBJ1-2; clone size: NA; CDR3 length: 11; D gene: NA; V gene: TRBV2; CDR3 DNA: TGTGCCAGCAGTTCAGGGTATGGCTACACCTTC; CDR3 protein: CASSSGYGYTF
J gene: TRBJ2-5; clone size: NA; CDR3 length: 15; D gene: NA; V gene: TRBV4-3; CDR3 DNA: TGCGCCAGCAGCCAAGATCAGGGCGGCCAAGAGACCCAGTACTTC; CDR3 protein: CASSQDQGGQETQYF
J gene: TRBJ1-4; clone size: NA; CDR3 length: 16; D gene: NA; V gene: TRBV27; CDR3 DNA: TGTGCCAGCAGTTTGGGACCAGGGGCGCATAATGAAAAACTGTTTTTT; CDR3 protein: CASSLGPGAHNEKLFF
J gene: TRBJ2-7; clone size: NA; CDR3 length: 14; D gene: NA; V gene: TRBV27; CDR3 DNA: TGTGCCAGCAGGCACCGGGACGGTAGGTACGAGCAGTACTTC; CDR3 protein: CASRHRDGRYEQYF
J gene: TRBJ2-3; clone size: NA; CDR3 length: 15; D gene: NA; V gene: TRBV2; CDR3 DNA: TGTGCCAGCACTAAAGACACTCCTAACACAGATACGCAGTATTTT; CDR3 protein: CASTKDTPNTDTQYF
J gene: TRBJ1-1; clone size: NA; CDR3 length: 15; D gene: NA; V gene: TRBV28; CDR3 DNA: TGTGCCAGCAGTTACTCCCCCGGGACCCTGGGGGAAGCTTTCTTT; CDR3 protein: CASSYSPGTLGEAFF
J gene: TRBJ1-2; clone size: NA; CDR3 length: 14; D gene: NA; V gene: TRBV28; CDR3 DNA: TGTGCCAGCAAACCTGCAGGGGAGGGCTATGGCTACACCTTC; CDR3 protein: CASKPAGEGYGYTF
J gene: TRBJ2-7; clone size: NA; CDR3 length: 13; D gene: NA; V gene: TRBV7-9; CDR3 DNA: TGTGCCAGCAGGGCTGGGGGGGCGTACGAGCAGTACTTC; CDR3 protein: CASRAGGAYEQYF
J gene: TRBJ1-2; clone size: NA; CDR3 length: 12; D gene: NA; V gene: TRBV10-1; CDR3 DNA: TGCGCCAACCCGGGCAGGCTATATGGCTACACCTTC; CDR3 protein: CANPGRLYGYTF
J gene: TRBJ2-7; clone size: NA; CDR3 length: 14; D gene: NA; V gene: TRBV6-6; CDR3 DNA: TGTGCCAGCAGTTTTCGGGACGCCACCTACGAGCAGTACTTC; CDR3 protein: CASSFRDATYEQYF
J gene: TRBJ2-7; clone size: NA; CDR3 length: 13; D gene: NA; V gene: TRBV25-1; CDR3 DNA: TGTGCCAGCTCGAGTGGGTCCTCCTACGAGCAGTACTTC; CDR3 protein: CASSSGSSYEQYF
J gene: TRBJ1-3; clone size: NA; CDR3 length: 16; D gene: NA; V gene: TRBV7-2; CDR3 DNA: TGTGCCAGCAGCTTAGATGGACGCAGCTCTGGAAACACCATATATTTT; CDR3 protein: CASSLDGRSSGNTIYF
J gene: TRBJ2-2; clone size: NA; CDR3 length: 16; D gene: TRBD2; V gene: TRBV7-9; CDR3 DNA: TGTGCCAGCAGCTCCGGACTAGCGGGAGAGTACGGGGAGCTGTTTTTT; CDR3 protein: CASSSGLAGEYGELFF
J gene: TRBJ2-7; clone size: NA; CDR3 length: 15; D gene: TRBD1; V gene: TRBV14; CDR3 DNA: TGTGCCAGCAGCCACTCGACAGGGGGTGCCTACGAGCAGTACTTC; CDR3 protein: CASSHSTGGAYEQYF
J gene: TRBJ2-1; clone size: NA; CDR3 length: 15; D gene: NA; V gene: TRBV6-1; CDR3 DNA: TGTGCCAGCAGTGTTGGGAGGAGCTCCTACAATGAGCAGTTCTTC; CDR3 protein: CASSVGRSSYNEQFF
J gene: TRBJ1-2; clone size: NA; CDR3 length: 15; D gene: NA; V gene: TRBV9; CDR3 DNA: TGTGCCAGCAGCGTGACAGTCTCGTTTAACTATGGCTACACCTTC; CDR3 protein: CASSVTVSFNYGYTF
J gene: TRBJ2-3; clone size: NA; CDR3 length: 14; D gene: NA; V gene: TRBV7-3; CDR3 DNA: TGTGCCAGCAGCTTAGCGGTGGGTACAGATACGCAGTATTTT; CDR3 protein: CASSLAVGTDTQYF
J gene: TRBJ2-5; clone size: NA; CDR3 length: 17; D gene: NA; V gene: TRBV11-2; CDR3 DNA: TGTGCCAGCAGCTTCTCACCTGGGACACCCGATGGGGAGACCCAGTACTTC; CDR3 protein: CASSFSPGTPDGETQYF